A selection of T cell receptor beta chains follows, all from one sample in a study of cytomegalovirus exposure and HLA in healthy donors. Measured with immunoSEQ multiplex PCR; TCRdb has only the in-frame clones, and not every one. The sample includes 300,000 or so clones, roughly 90% seen only once; the top ten take about 0.96%. Input material: PBMCs. These TCRs come from a man aged 30-40 years in good health and CMV-seronegative. The CDR3 runs from the conserved cysteine through the conserved F or W. D genes are given only for firm matches. The listing skips clone size in some rows; elsewhere it reads once, few, many or a size class.

j_gene: TRBJ2-7
v_gene: TRBV7-2
d_gene: -
abundance: few
CDR3aa: CASSHPMAPVDYEQYF
CDR3nt: TGTGCCAGCAGTCACCCCATGGCCCCTGTCGACTACGAGCAGTACTTC

j_gene: TRBJ1-1
v_gene: TRBV18
d_gene: TRBD1
abundance: -
CDR3aa: CASSPLLAGQRNMNTEAFF
CDR3nt: TGTGCCAGCTCACCACTGTTAGCGGGACAGAGGAATATGAACACTGAAGCTTTCTTT

j_gene: TRBJ2-3
v_gene: TRBV11-2
d_gene: -
abundance: -
CDR3aa: CASSSKKLARGTDTQYF
CDR3nt: TGTGCCAGCAGCTCGAAAAAACTAGCACGCGGGACAGATACGCAGTATTTT

j_gene: TRBJ1-4
v_gene: TRBV10-3
d_gene: -
abundance: -
CDR3aa: CAISDLGQGSEKLFF
CDR3nt: TGTGCCATCAGTGATTTGGGTCAGGGTAGTGAAAAACTGTTTTTT

j_gene: TRBJ2-2
v_gene: TRBV5-1
d_gene: -
abundance: -
CDR3aa: CASSWTNAGELFF
CDR3nt: TGCGCCAGCAGCTGGACTAACGCCGGGGAGCTGTTTTTT

j_gene: TRBJ1-2
v_gene: TRBV7-2
d_gene: -
abundance: -
CDR3aa: CASSSQRGWANYGYTF
CDR3nt: TGTGCCAGCAGCTCCCAGCGGGGGTGGGCTAACTATGGCTACACCTTC

j_gene: TRBJ1-1
v_gene: TRBV12-2
d_gene: -
abundance: -
CDR3aa: CASRLDRGPQMNTEAFF
CDR3nt: TGTGCAAGTCGCTTGGACAGGGGTCCCCAAATGAACACTGAAGCTTTCTTT

j_gene: TRBJ1-5
v_gene: TRBV18
d_gene: -
abundance: -
CDR3aa: CASARGTSDQPQHF
CDR3nt: TGTGCCAGCGCTCGCGGGACGTCGGATCAGCCCCAGCATTTT

j_gene: TRBJ2-3
v_gene: TRBV27
d_gene: -
abundance: -
CDR3aa: CASSFPGLDTQYF
CDR3nt: TGTGCCAGCAGTTTCCCAGGTTTGGATACGCAGTATTTT

j_gene: TRBJ2-7
v_gene: TRBV11-2
d_gene: -
abundance: -
CDR3aa: CASCRGANYEQYF
CDR3nt: TGTGCCAGCTGTCGGGGGGCCAACTACGAGCAGTACTTC

j_gene: TRBJ1-6
v_gene: TRBV4-3
d_gene: -
abundance: -
CDR3aa: CASSQDSGNSPLHF
CDR3nt: TGCGCCAGCAGCCAAGATTCCGGGAATTCACCCCTCCACTTT

j_gene: TRBJ1-3
v_gene: TRBV2
d_gene: -
abundance: -
CDR3aa: CANQVGNTIYF
CDR3nt: TGTGCCAACCAGGTTGGAAACACCATATATTTT

j_gene: TRBJ1-4
v_gene: TRBV7-6
d_gene: TRBD1
abundance: -
CDR3aa: CASSLEGQGITYLATNEKLFF
CDR3nt: TGTGCCAGCAGCTTAGAAGGACAGGGGATCACCTACCTTGCAACTAATGAAAAACTGTTTTTT

j_gene: TRBJ1-1
v_gene: TRBV12-5
d_gene: -
abundance: -
CDR3aa: CASGLERGGLIGAEAFF
CDR3nt: TGTGCTAGTGGTTTGGAAAGGGGCGGCTTAATAGGCGCTGAAGCTTTCTTT

j_gene: TRBJ1-2
v_gene: TRBV13
d_gene: TRBD1
abundance: -
CDR3aa: CASSLIGRQGALARGYTF
CDR3nt: TGTGCCAGCAGCTTAATCGGTAGGCAGGGGGCCCTGGCCCGTGGCTACACCTTC

j_gene: TRBJ1-2
v_gene: TRBV19
d_gene: -
abundance: once
CDR3aa: CASRGLYSGYTF
CDR3nt: TGTGCCAGCCGGGGGTTGTACTCTGGCTACACCTTC

j_gene: TRBJ2-7
v_gene: TRBV11-2
d_gene: -
abundance: -
CDR3aa: CASSLDKSFHSYEQYF
CDR3nt: TGTGCCAGCAGCTTAGATAAGAGCTTTCACTCCTACGAGCAGTACTTC

j_gene: TRBJ2-1
v_gene: TRBV5-6
d_gene: -
abundance: once
CDR3aa: CASRKERGGNEQFF
CDR3nt: TGTGCCAGCAGAAAGGAAAGGGGTGGCAATGAGCAGTTCTTC

j_gene: TRBJ1-5
v_gene: TRBV2
d_gene: -
abundance: -
CDR3aa: CASSDEAGSDQPQHF
CDR3nt: TGTGCCAGCAGTGATGAGGCAGGGTCGGATCAGCCCCAGCATTTT

j_gene: TRBJ2-5
v_gene: TRBV30
d_gene: TRBD2
abundance: -
CDR3aa: CAWDLAGGIGTQYF
CDR3nt: TGTGCCTGGGACCTAGCGGGGGGAATCGGGACCCAGTACTTC

j_gene: TRBJ2-2
v_gene: TRBV7-7
d_gene: -
abundance: -
CDR3aa: CASSPYAGELFF
CDR3nt: TGTGCCAGCAGCCCCTACGCCGGGGAGCTGTTTTTT

j_gene: TRBJ2-2
v_gene: TRBV9
d_gene: -
abundance: -
CDR3aa: CVRAAGELFF
CDR3nt: TGTGTCAGGGCGGCCGGGGAGCTGTTTTTT

j_gene: TRBJ1-1
v_gene: TRBV6-1
d_gene: -
abundance: once
CDR3aa: CASSPRGGNTEAFF
CDR3nt: TGTGCCAGCAGCCCCCGCGGTGGGAACACTGAAGCTTTCTTT

j_gene: TRBJ1-1
v_gene: TRBV19
d_gene: -
abundance: -
CDR3aa: CASSIRSVEAFF
CDR3nt: TGTGCCAGTAGTATCCGAAGCGTTGAAGCTTTCTTT

j_gene: TRBJ2-2
v_gene: TRBV5-4
d_gene: TRBD2
abundance: -
CDR3aa: CASTLGLAGTTNTGELFF
CDR3nt: TGTGCCAGCACCCTGGGACTAGCGGGGACTACTAACACCGGGGAGCTGTTTTTT

j_gene: TRBJ1-6
v_gene: TRBV5-4
d_gene: -
abundance: -
CDR3aa: CASSGGQEPNSPLHF
CDR3nt: TGTGCCAGCAGCGGGGGACAAGAGCCTAATTCACCCCTCCACTTT

j_gene: TRBJ2-1
v_gene: TRBV4-1
d_gene: TRBD1
abundance: -
CDR3aa: CASSTQGGQEVF
CDR3nt: TGCGCCAGCAGCACCCAAGGGGGACAGGAGGTCTTC

j_gene: TRBJ2-3
v_gene: TRBV6-4
d_gene: -
abundance: few
CDR3aa: CASSDSVQGPDTQYF
CDR3nt: TGTGCCAGCAGTGACTCGGTACAGGGACCAGATACGCAGTATTTT

j_gene: TRBJ2-2
v_gene: TRBV11-3
d_gene: TRBD2
abundance: -
CDR3aa: CASSLGLAGGNTGELFF
CDR3nt: TGTGCCAGCAGCTTGGGACTAGCGGGGGGCAACACCGGGGAGCTGTTTTTT

j_gene: TRBJ2-5
v_gene: TRBV5-4
d_gene: TRBD2
abundance: -
CDR3aa: CASTERRQRGPSETQYF
CDR3nt: TGTGCCAGCACCGAAAGGCGGCAGCGGGGACCGTCGGAGACCCAGTACTTC

j_gene: TRBJ1-5
v_gene: TRBV27
d_gene: TRBD1
abundance: -
CDR3aa: CASSLSGQGFSNQPQHF
CDR3nt: TGTGCCAGCAGTTTGTCGGGACAGGGGTTTAGCAATCAGCCCCAGCATTTT

j_gene: TRBJ2-2
v_gene: TRBV5-1
d_gene: -
abundance: -
CDR3aa: CASSSVQTGELFF
CDR3nt: TGTGCCAGCAGCTCCGTTCAGACCGGGGAGCTGTTTTTT

j_gene: TRBJ2-7
v_gene: TRBV18
d_gene: TRBD2
abundance: -
CDR3aa: CASSGTSGNYEQYF
CDR3nt: TGTGCCAGCTCGGGGACTAGCGGAAACTACGAGCAGTACTTC

j_gene: TRBJ2-7
v_gene: TRBV29-1
d_gene: -
abundance: -
CDR3aa: CSVRTGTNSYEQYF
CDR3nt: TGCAGCGTGCGAACAGGGACGAACTCCTACGAGCAGTACTTC

j_gene: TRBJ2-1
v_gene: TRBV6-5
d_gene: TRBD1
abundance: -
CDR3aa: CASSTDRGPYNEQFF
CDR3nt: TGTGCCAGCAGTACCGACAGGGGGCCTTACAATGAGCAGTTCTTC

j_gene: TRBJ1-2
v_gene: TRBV5-6
d_gene: TRBD1
abundance: -
CDR3aa: CASSLAGQRALRGYTF
CDR3nt: TGTGCCAGCAGCTTGGCGGGACAGCGTGCGTTACGTGGCTACACCTTC

j_gene: TRBJ1-4
v_gene: TRBV9
d_gene: TRBD1
abundance: -
CDR3aa: CASSLGQGTIEKLFF
CDR3nt: TGTGCCAGCAGCTTGGGACAGGGAACGATTGAAAAACTGTTTTTT

j_gene: TRBJ2-7
v_gene: TRBV9
d_gene: -
abundance: -
CDR3aa: CASSHRDWGYEQYF
CDR3nt: TGTGCCAGCAGTCACAGGGATTGGGGCTACGAGCAGTACTTC

j_gene: TRBJ2-1
v_gene: TRBV4-2
d_gene: TRBD2
abundance: few
CDR3aa: CASSTTTLADTEQFF
CDR3nt: TGTGCCAGCAGCACAACCACACTAGCGGATACGGAGCAGTTCTTC

j_gene: TRBJ1-5
v_gene: TRBV27
d_gene: -
abundance: -
CDR3aa: CASSPGWVRDQPQHF
CDR3nt: TGTGCCAGCAGTCCGGGGTGGGTGAGGGATCAGCCCCAGCATTTT

j_gene: TRBJ1-5
v_gene: TRBV16
d_gene: -
abundance: -
CDR3aa: CASSQAGNQPQHF
CDR3nt: TGTGCCAGCAGCCAGGCCGGCAATCAGCCCCAGCATTTT

j_gene: TRBJ2-3
v_gene: TRBV5-1
d_gene: -
abundance: -
CDR3aa: CASSLGWVASTDTQYF
CDR3nt: TGCGCCAGCAGCTTGGGCTGGGTAGCTAGCACAGATACGCAGTATTTT

j_gene: TRBJ1-4
v_gene: TRBV4-1
d_gene: -
abundance: -
CDR3aa: CASSRGLGEKLFF
CDR3nt: TGCGCCAGCAGCCGCGGGCTGGGGGAAAAACTGTTTTTT

j_gene: TRBJ1-1
v_gene: TRBV19
d_gene: TRBD1
abundance: -
CDR3aa: CASTIGGVNTEAFF
CDR3nt: TGTGCCAGTACCATAGGGGGCGTGAACACTGAAGCTTTCTTT

j_gene: TRBJ2-3
v_gene: TRBV27
d_gene: -
abundance: -
CDR3aa: CASSNPGGGGQVTDTQYF
CDR3nt: TGTGCCAGCAGCAACCCTGGCGGGGGGGGACAGGTCACAGATACGCAGTATTTT

j_gene: TRBJ2-1
v_gene: TRBV6-5
d_gene: TRBD2
abundance: -
CDR3aa: CASSRLAGGNEQFF
CDR3nt: TGTGCCAGCAGCCGACTAGCGGGGGGAAATGAGCAGTTCTTC

j_gene: TRBJ2-7
v_gene: TRBV27
d_gene: TRBD1
abundance: -
CDR3aa: CASSRQGSYEQYF
CDR3nt: TGTGCCAGCAGTCGACAGGGTTCCTACGAGCAGTACTTC

j_gene: TRBJ2-7
v_gene: TRBV7-9
d_gene: TRBD1
abundance: once
CDR3aa: CASSFEGAGGEQYF
CDR3nt: TGTGCCAGCAGCTTCGAGGGGGCTGGGGGCGAGCAGTACTTC

j_gene: TRBJ2-7
v_gene: TRBV28
d_gene: TRBD1
abundance: -
CDR3aa: CASSPGQVLPYEQYF
CDR3nt: TGTGCCAGCAGCCCTGGACAGGTTCTTCCTTACGAGCAGTACTTC

j_gene: TRBJ1-6
v_gene: TRBV7-9
d_gene: -
abundance: -
CDR3aa: CASSLWGHSPLHF
CDR3nt: TGTGCCAGCAGCTTATGGGGCCATTCACCCCTCCACTTT

j_gene: TRBJ2-2
v_gene: TRBV19
d_gene: -
abundance: -
CDR3aa: CASRVVGPNTGELFF
CDR3nt: TGTGCCAGTAGAGTTGTGGGGCCGAACACCGGGGAGCTGTTTTTT

j_gene: TRBJ2-2
v_gene: TRBV5-1
d_gene: TRBD1
abundance: -
CDR3aa: CASSTGQVNTGELFF
CDR3nt: TGCGCCAGCAGCACGGGACAGGTGAACACCGGGGAGCTGTTTTTT

j_gene: TRBJ2-7
v_gene: TRBV19
d_gene: TRBD1
abundance: -
CDR3aa: CASSPGTGSYEQYF
CDR3nt: TGTGCCAGTAGTCCCGGGACAGGGAGCTACGAGCAGTACTTC

j_gene: TRBJ1-6
v_gene: TRBV15
d_gene: -
abundance: few
CDR3aa: CATSRDLAANSPLHF
CDR3nt: TGTGCCACCAGCAGAGATCTGGCGGCGAATTCACCCCTCCACTTT

j_gene: TRBJ2-1
v_gene: TRBV11-3
d_gene: TRBD2
abundance: -
CDR3aa: CASSLAPSGGPPNEQFF
CDR3nt: TGTGCCAGCAGCTTAGCCCCTAGCGGGGGGCCCCCCAATGAGCAGTTCTTC

j_gene: TRBJ2-3
v_gene: TRBV19
d_gene: -
abundance: -
CDR3aa: CASSIGTGSSTDTQYF
CDR3nt: TGTGCCAGTAGTATAGGGACTGGAAGTAGCACAGATACGCAGTATTTT

j_gene: TRBJ1-5
v_gene: TRBV10-2
d_gene: TRBD1
abundance: -
CDR3aa: CARTVTGVGNQPQHF
CDR3nt: TGCGCCAGGACCGTTACAGGGGTTGGCAATCAGCCCCAGCATTTT

j_gene: TRBJ2-2
v_gene: TRBV2
d_gene: TRBD1
abundance: -
CDR3aa: CASSDQGVRELFF
CDR3nt: TGTGCCAGCAGTGACCAGGGGGTCCGGGAGCTGTTTTTT